This T cell receptor (beta chain) appears in the sequencing data of a study of technical replicates of blood from a handful of donors. Details on this clone: An end of the junction does not agree with germline; a read error may underlie this.

Repertoires were generated with immunoSEQ multiplex PCR, while TCRdb's copy carries only in-frame clones and drops some. This table has about 70,000 clones, around 93% appearing once. Germline CDR1 SGHRS, CDR2 YFSETQ. This CDR3 has 16 residues. The chain carries TRBV5-1 and TRBJ1-2; D gene ambiguous. Sequencing was carried out using T cells isolated from PBMCs. The receptor was isolated from a human donor in good health. CDR3 coding DNA: TGCGCCAGCAGCCTCTACCGGGAGTCATCTACGAGTATGCCCCCCTTC. Its translation: CASSLYRESSTSMPPF.